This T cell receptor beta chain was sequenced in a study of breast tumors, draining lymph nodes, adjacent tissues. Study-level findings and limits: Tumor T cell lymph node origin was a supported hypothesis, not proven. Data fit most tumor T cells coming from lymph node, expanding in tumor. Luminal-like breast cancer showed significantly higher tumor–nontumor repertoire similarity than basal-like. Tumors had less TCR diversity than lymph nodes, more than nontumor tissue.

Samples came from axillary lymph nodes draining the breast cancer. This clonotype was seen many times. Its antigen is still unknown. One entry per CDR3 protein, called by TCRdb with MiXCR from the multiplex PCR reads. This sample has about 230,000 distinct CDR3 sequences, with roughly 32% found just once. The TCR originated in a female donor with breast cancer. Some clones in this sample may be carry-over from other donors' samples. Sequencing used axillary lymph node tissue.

CDR3 in amino acids: CSARLRDPWDEQFF. The DNA for the CDR3 is TGCAGTGCTAGACTCCGGGACCCCTGGGATGAGCAGTTCTTC. The V call is TRBV20-1, the J call TRBJ2-1, with D possibly called TRBD1 or TRBD2 (5 bases each). The ends were cut back, 2 bases at V and 8 bases at J, with 16 bases in the middle. Germline V gene data show CDR1 as DFQATT and CDR2 as SNEGSKA (reference sequence). This CDR3 region has 14 residues.